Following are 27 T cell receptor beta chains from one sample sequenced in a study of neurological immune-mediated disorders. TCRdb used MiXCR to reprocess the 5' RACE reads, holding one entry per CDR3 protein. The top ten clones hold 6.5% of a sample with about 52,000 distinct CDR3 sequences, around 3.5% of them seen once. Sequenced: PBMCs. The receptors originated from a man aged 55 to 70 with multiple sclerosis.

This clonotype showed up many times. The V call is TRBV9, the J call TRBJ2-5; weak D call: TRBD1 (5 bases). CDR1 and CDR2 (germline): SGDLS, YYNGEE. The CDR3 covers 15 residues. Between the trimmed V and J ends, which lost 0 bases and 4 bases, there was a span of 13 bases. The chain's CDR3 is CASSVAQGEGETQYF. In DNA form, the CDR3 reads TGTGCCAGCAGCGTAGCTCAAGGGGAAGGAGAGACCCAGTACTTC.

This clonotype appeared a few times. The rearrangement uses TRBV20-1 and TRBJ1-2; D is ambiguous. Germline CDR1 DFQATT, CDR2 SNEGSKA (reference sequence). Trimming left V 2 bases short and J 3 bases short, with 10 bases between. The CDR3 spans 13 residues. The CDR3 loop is CSARHDSDYGYTF. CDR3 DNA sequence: TGCAGTGCTAGACATGACTCGGACTATGGCTACACCTTC.

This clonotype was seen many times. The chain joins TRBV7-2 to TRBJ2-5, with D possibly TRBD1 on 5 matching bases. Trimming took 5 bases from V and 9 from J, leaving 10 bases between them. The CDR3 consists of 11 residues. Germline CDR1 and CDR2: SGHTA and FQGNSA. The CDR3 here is CASSLKGPQYF. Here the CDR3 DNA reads TGTGCCAGCAGCCTAAAGGGGCCCCAGTACTTC.

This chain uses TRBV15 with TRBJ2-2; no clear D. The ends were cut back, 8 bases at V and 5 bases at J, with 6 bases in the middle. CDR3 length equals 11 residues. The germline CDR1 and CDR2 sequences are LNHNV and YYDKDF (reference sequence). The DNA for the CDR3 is TGTGCCACCCGGCGGACCGGGGAGCTGTTTTTT. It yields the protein CATRRTGELFF.

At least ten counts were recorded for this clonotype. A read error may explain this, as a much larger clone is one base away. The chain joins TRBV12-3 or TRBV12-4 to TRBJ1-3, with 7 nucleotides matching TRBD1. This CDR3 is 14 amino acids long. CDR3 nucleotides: TGTGCCAGCAGTTGGACAGGCTCTGGAAAAACCATATATTTT. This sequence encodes CASSWTGSGKTIYF.

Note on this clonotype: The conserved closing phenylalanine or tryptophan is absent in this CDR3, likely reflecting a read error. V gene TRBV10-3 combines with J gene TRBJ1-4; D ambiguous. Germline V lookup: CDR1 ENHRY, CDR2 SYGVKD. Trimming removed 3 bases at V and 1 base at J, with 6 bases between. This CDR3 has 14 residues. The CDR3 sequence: CAISDLGTNEKLFN. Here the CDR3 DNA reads TGTGCCATCAGTGACCTGGGAACTAATGAAAAACTGTTTAAT.

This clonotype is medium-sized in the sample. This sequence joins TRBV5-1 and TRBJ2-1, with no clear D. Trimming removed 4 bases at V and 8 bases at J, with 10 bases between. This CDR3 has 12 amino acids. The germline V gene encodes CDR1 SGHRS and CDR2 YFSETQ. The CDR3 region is CASSHRRDEQFF. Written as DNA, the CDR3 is TGCGCCAGCAGCCACAGAAGGGATGAGCAGTTCTTC.

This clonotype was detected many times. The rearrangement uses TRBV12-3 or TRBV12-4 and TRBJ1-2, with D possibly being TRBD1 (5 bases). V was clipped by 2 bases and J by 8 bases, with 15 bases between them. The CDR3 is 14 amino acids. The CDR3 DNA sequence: TGTGCCAGCAGTTTACTAGTGGGCTGGGGGGGCTACACCTTC. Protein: CASSLLVGWGGYTF.

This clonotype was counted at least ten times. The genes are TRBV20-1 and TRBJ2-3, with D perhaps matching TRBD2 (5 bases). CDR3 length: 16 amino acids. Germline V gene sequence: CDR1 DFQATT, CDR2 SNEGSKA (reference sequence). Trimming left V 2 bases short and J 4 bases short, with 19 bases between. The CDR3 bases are TGCAGTGCTAGATCTTTACTAGGAGAGATTTCAGATACGCAGTATTTT. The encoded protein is CSARSLLGEISDTQYF.

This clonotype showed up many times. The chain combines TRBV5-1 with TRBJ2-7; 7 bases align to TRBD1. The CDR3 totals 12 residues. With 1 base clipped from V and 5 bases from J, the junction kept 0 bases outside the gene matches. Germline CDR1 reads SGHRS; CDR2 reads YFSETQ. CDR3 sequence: CASSLQGDEQYF. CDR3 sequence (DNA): TGCGCCAGCAGCTTGCAGGGGGACGAGCAGTACTTC.

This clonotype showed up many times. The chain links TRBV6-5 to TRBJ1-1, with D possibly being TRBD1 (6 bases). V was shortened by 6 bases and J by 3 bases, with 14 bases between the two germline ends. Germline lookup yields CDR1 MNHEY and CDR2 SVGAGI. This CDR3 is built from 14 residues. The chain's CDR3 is CASRNGGGYTEAFF. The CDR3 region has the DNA TGTGCCAGCAGGAACGGGGGCGGGTACACTGAAGCTTTCTTT.

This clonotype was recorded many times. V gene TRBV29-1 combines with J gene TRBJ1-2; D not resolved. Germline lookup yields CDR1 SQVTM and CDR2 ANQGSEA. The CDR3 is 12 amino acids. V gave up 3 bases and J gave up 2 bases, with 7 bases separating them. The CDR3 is CSVDRHNYGYTF. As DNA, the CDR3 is TGCAGCGTTGATCGGCACAACTATGGCTACACCTTC. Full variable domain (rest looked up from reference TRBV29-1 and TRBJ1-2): SAVISQKPSRDICQRGTSLTIQCQVDSQVTMMFWYRQQPGQSLTLIATANQGSEATYESGFVIDKFPISRPNLTFSTLTVSNMSPEDSSIYLCSVDRHNYGYTFGSGTRLTVV.

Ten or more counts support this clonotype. The CDR3 DNA follows: TGCGCCAGCAGCTTTTCGGGGGACGGGTACGAGCAGTACTTC. It codes for CASSFSGDGYEQYF. This chain connects TRBV5-1 to TRBJ2-7; tentative D call: TRBD2 (6 bases). V lost 2 bases, J lost 4 bases, and 13 bases lay in between. Germline V CDR1 and CDR2: SGHRS, YFSETQ. This CDR3 spans 14 amino acids.

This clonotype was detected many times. The CDR3 region is CSARSETSTDTQYF. The CDR3 DNA follows: TGCAGTGCTAGGAGTGAAACTAGCACAGATACGCAGTATTTT. V and J are TRBV20-1 and TRBJ2-3, with D uncertain. Trimming took off 3 bases at V and 0 bases at J, with 10 bases between the two ends. The CDR3 consists of 14 residues. Germline CDR1 DFQATT, CDR2 SNEGSKA (reference sequence).

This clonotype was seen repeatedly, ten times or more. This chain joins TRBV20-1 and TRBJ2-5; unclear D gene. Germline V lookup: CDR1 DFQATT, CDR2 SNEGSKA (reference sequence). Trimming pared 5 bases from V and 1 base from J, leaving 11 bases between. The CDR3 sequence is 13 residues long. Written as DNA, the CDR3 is TGCAGTGCTGAGCCCCCTGTCCAAGAGACCCAGTACTTC. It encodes CSAEPPVQETQYF.

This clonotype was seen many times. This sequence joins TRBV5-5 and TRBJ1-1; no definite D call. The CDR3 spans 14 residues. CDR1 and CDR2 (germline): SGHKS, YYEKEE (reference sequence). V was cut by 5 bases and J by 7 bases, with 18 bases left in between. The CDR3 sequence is CASRPGVNAGEAFF. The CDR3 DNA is TGTGCCAGCAGGCCCGGGGTTAACGCGGGTGAAGCTTTCTTT.

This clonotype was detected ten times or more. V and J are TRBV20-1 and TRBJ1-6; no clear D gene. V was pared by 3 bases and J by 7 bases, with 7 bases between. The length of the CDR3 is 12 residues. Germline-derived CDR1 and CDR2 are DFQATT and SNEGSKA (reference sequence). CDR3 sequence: CSARPGNSPLHF. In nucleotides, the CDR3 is TGCAGTGCTAGGCCCGGAAATTCACCCCTCCACTTT.

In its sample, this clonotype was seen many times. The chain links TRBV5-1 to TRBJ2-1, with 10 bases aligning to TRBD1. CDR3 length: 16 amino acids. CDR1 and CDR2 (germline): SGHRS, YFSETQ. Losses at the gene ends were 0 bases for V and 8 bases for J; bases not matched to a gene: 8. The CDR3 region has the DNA TGCGCCAGCAGCTTGGGGGGACAGGGGTATCGAGATGAGCAGTTCTTC. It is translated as CASSLGGQGYRDEQFF.

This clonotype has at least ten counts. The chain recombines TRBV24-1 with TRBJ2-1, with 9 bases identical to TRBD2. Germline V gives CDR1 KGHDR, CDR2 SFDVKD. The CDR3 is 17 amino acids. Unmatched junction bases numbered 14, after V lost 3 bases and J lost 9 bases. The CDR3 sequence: CATSDLLAGVTVGEQFF. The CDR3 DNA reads TGTGCCACCAGTGATCTTTTAGCGGGAGTGACAGTGGGTGAGCAGTTCTTC.

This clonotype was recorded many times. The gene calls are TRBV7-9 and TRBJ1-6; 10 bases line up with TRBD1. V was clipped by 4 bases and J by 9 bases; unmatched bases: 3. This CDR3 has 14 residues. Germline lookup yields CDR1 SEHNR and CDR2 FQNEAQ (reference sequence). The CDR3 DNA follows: TGTGCCAGCAGCTCCGGGACAGGGGTTTCACCCCTCCACTTT. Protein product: CASSSGTGVSPLHF.

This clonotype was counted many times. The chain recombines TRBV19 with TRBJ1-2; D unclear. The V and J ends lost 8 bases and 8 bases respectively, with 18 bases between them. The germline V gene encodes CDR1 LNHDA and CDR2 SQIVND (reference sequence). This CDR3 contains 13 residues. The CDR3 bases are TGTGCCAGTCGACGGGCGGGTACGGGAGGCTACACCTTC. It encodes CASRRAGTGGYTF.

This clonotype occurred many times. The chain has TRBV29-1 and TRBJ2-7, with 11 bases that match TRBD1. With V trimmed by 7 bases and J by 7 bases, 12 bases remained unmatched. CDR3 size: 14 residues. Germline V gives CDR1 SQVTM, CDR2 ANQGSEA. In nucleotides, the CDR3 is TGCAGCGCCAGGACAGGGGGCGCCCGGGGGGAGCAGTACTTC. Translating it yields CSARTGGARGEQYF.

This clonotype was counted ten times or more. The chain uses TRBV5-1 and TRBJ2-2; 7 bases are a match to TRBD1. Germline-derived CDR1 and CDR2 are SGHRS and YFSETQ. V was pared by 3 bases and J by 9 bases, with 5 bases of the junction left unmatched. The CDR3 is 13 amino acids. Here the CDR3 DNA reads TGCGCCAGCAGCTCGGGACAGCTGCGGGAGCTGTTTTTT. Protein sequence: CASSSGQLRELFF. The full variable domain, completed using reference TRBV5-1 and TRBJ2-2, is KAGVTQTPRYLIKTRGQQVTLSCSPISGHRSVSWYQQTPGQGLQFLFEYFSETQRNKGNFPGRFSGRQFSNSRSEMNVSTLELGDSALYLCASSSGQLRELFFGEGSRLTVL.

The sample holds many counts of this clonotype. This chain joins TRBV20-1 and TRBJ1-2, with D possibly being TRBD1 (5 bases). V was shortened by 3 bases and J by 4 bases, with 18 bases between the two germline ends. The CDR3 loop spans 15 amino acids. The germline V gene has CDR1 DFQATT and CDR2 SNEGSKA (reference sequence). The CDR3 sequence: CSARTGQGARYGYTF. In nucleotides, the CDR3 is TGCAGTGCTAGGACGGGTCAAGGGGCGCGCTATGGCTACACCTTC.

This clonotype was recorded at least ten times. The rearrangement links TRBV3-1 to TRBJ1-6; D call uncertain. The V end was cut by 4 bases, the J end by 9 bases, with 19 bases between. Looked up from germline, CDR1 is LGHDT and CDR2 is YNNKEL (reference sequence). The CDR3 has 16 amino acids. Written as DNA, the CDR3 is TGTGCCAGCAGCCGACGTATCGGGGTGGGGATTTCACCCCTCCACTTT. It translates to CASSRRIGVGISPLHF.

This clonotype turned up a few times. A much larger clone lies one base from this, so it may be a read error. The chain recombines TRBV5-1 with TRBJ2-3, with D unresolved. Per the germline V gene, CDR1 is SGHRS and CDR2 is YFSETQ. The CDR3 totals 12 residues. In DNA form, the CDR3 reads TGCGACAGCAGCTTGTTCACAGATACGCAGTATTTT. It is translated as CDSSLFTDTQYF. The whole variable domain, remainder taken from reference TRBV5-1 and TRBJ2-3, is KAGVTQTPRYLIKTRGQQVTLSCSPISGHRSVSWYQQTPGQGLQFLFEYFSETQRNKGNFPGRFSGRQFSNSRSEMNVSTLELGDSALYLCDSSLFTDTQYFGPGTRLTVL.

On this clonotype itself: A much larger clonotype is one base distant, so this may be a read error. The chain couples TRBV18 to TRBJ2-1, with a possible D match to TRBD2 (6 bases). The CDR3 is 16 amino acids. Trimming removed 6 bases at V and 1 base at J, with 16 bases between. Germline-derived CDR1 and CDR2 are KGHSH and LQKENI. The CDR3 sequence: CASSLRDSRSYNEQFF. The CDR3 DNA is TGTGCCAGCTCGCTACGGGACTCGAGATCCTACAATGAGCAGTTCTTC.